This entry is about one T cell receptor beta chain. One entry per CDR3 protein, called by TCRdb with MiXCR from the RT-PCR reads. Of about 680,000 distinct CDR3 sequences in the sample, around 14% are singletons; the top ten hold 3.6%. The sequence derives from a female donor in good health, serving as a healthy control. The specimen was memory CD4+ T cells from blood.

CDR3 sequence: CASSLLVPTSGANVLTF. The CDR3 bases are TGTGCCAGCAGCTTGCTGGTTCCCACCTCTGGGGCCAACGTCCTGACTTTC. The chain uses TRBV5-6 and TRBJ2-6; D uncertain. Germline V gene data show CDR1 as SGHDT and CDR2 as YYEEEE. The CDR3 has 17 amino acids. Trimming removed 1 base at V and 0 bases at J, with 11 bases between. Using reference TRBV5-6 and TRBJ2-6 for the parts outside the CDR3, the full variable domain is DAGVTQSPTHLIKTRGQQVTLRCSPKSGHDTVSWYQQALGQGPQFIFQYYEEEERQRGNFPDRFSGHQFPNYSSELNVNALLLGDSALYLCASSLLVPTSGANVLTFGAGSRLTVL.